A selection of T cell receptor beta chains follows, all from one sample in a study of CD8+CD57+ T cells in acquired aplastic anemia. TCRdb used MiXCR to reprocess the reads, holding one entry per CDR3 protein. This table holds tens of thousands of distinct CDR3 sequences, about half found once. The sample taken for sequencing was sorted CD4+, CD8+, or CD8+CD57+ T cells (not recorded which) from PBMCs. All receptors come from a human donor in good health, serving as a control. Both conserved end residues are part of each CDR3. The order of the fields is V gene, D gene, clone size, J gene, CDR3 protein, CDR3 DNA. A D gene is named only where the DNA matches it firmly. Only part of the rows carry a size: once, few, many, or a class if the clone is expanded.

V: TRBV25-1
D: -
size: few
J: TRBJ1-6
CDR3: CASSPGTRGSPLHF
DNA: TGTGCCAGCAGCCCAGGGACTCGCGGATCACCCCTCCACTTT

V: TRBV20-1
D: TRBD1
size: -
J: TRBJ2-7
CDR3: CSAISQRQGLFQEQYF
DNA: TGCAGTGCTATCTCCCAAAGACAGGGCCTATTTCAAGAGCAGTACTTC

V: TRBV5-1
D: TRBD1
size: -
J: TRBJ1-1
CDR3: CASSVGTGGYGTEAFF
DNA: TGCGCCAGCAGCGTGGGGACAGGGGGGTACGGCACTGAAGCTTTCTTT

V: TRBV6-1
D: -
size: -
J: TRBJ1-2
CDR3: CASSEGAGANYGYTF
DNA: TGTGCCAGCAGTGAAGGGGCAGGGGCTAACTATGGCTACACCTTC

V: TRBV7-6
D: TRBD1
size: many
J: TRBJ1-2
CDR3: CASSHLFRDRINGYTF
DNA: TGTGCCAGCAGCCACTTGTTCCGGGACAGGATTAATGGCTACACCTTC

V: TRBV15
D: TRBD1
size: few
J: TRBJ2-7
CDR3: CATSIGGQGFYEQYF
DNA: TGTGCCACCAGCATAGGGGGACAGGGGTTCTACGAGCAGTACTTC

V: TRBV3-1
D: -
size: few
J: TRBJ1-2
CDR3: CASSQDPDGAPGYGYTF
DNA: TGTGCCAGCAGCCAAGATCCTGACGGAGCCCCGGGCTATGGCTACACCTTC

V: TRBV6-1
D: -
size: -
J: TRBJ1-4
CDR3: CASGPLGQKLFF
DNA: TGTGCCAGCGGCCCACTTGGCCAAAAACTGTTTTTT

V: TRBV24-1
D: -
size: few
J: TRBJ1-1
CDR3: CATSDPMDTGGNTEAFF
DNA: TGTGCCACCAGTGACCCAATGGACACCGGTGGGAACACTGAAGCTTTCTTT

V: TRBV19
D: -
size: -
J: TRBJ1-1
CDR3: CASFGAEAFF
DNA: TGTGCCAGTTTTGGGGCTGAAGCTTTCTTT

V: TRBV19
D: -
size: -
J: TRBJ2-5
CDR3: CASSIVGRETQYF
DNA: TGTGCCAGTAGTATAGTGGGTAGGGAGACCCAGTACTTC

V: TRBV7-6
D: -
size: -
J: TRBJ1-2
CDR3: CASSQLGANYGYTF
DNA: TGTGCCAGCAGCCAACTGGGCGCGAACTATGGCTACACCTTC

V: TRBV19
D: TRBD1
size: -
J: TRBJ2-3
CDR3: CASSIGGTGGTQYF
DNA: TGTGCCAGTAGTATCGGTGGGACAGGGGGTACGCAGTATTTT

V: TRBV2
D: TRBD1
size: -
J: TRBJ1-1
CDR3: CASSKGQYEAFF
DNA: TGTGCCAGCAGCAAGGGACAGTATGAAGCTTTCTTT

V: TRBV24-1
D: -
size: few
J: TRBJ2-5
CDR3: CATSDHRHGVETQYF
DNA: TGTGCCACCAGTGATCACAGGCATGGGGTGGAGACCCAGTACTTC

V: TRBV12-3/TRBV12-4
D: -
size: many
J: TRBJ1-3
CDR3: CASSHEQIGNTIYF
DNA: TGTGCCAGCAGTCATGAGCAGATTGGAAACACCATATATTTT

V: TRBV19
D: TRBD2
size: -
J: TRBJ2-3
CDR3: CASSSGGIDTQYF
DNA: TGTGCCAGTAGTAGCGGGGGGATAGATACGCAGTATTTT

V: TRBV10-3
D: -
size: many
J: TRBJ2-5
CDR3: CATRDQIGPSKETQYF
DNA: TGTGCCACCAGGGACCAAATCGGGCCAAGCAAAGAGACCCAGTACTTC

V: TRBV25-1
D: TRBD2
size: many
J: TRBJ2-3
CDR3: CASSALADTDTQYF
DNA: TGTGCCAGCAGTGCCCTAGCGGACACAGATACGCAGTATTTT

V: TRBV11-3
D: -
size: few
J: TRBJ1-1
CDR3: CASSPLDPMDTEAFF
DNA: TGTGCCAGCAGCCCCTTAGATCCGATGGACACTGAAGCTTTCTTT

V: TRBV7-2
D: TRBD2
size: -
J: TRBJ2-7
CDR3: CASSLAGGESYEQYF
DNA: TGTGCCAGCAGTCTAGCGGGGGGTGAATCCTACGAGCAGTACTTC

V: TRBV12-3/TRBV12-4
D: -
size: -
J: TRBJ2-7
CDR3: CASSWMGSERYF
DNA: TGTGCCAGCAGTTGGATGGGGAGCGAGCGGTACTTC

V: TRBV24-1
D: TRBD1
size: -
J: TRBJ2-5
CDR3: CATSDGTGESQPQYF
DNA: TGTGCCACCAGTGATGGGACAGGGGAGAGTCAGCCCCAGTACTTC

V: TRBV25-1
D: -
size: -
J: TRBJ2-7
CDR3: CASSALYLCASSQEKSDLPYEQYF
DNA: -

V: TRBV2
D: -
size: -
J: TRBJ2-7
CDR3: CASSVLVQGYEQYF
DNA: TGTGCCAGCAGTGTGTTGGTCCAGGGCTACGAGCAGTACTTC

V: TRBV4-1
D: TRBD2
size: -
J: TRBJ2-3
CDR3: CASSQNGLAGAGDTQYF
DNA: TGCGCCAGCAGCCAAAATGGCCTAGCGGGAGCGGGTGATACGCAGTATTTT

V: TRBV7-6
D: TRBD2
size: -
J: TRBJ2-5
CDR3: CASSSLAGVETQYF
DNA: TGTGCCAGCAGCTCCCTAGCGGGGGTAGAGACCCAGTACTTC

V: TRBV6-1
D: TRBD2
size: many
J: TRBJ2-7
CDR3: CASSEAPSGIYEQYF
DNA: TGTGCCAGCAGTGAAGCGCCTAGCGGTATCTACGAGCAGTACTTC

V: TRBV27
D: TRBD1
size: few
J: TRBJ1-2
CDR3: CASSSKRTGRDYGYTF
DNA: TGTGCCAGCAGTTCAAAAAGGACAGGGAGGGACTATGGCTACACCTTC

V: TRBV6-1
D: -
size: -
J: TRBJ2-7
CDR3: CASTNNPYRSCEQYF
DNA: TGTGCCAGCACCAACAATCCGTACAGATCCTGCGAGCAGTACTTC

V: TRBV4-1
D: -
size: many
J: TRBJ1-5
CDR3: CASSQDVWGAQPQHF
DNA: TGCGCCAGCAGCCAAGATGTGTGGGGGGCTCAGCCCCAGCATTTT

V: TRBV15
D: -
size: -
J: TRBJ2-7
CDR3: CATSSGAYEQYF
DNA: TGTGCCACCAGCTCTGGGGCCTACGAGCAGTACTTC

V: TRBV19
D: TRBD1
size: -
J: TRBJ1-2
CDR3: CASSIYQVGTGDDYGHTF
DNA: TGTGCCAGTAGTATCTATCAAGTGGGGACAGGGGACGACTATGGCCACACCTTC

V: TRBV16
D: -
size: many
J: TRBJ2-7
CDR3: CASSRQFYEQYF
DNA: TGTGCCAGCAGCCGACAGTTCTACGAGCAGTACTTC

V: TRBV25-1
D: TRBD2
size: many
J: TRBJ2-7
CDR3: CASSTRLAGDEQYF
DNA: TGTGCCAGCAGTACCCGACTAGCGGGAGACGAGCAGTACTTC

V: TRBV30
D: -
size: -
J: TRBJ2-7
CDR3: CAWSDPRVGRNEQYF
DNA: TGTGCCTGGAGTGACCCAAGAGTAGGGAGGAACGAGCAGTACTTC